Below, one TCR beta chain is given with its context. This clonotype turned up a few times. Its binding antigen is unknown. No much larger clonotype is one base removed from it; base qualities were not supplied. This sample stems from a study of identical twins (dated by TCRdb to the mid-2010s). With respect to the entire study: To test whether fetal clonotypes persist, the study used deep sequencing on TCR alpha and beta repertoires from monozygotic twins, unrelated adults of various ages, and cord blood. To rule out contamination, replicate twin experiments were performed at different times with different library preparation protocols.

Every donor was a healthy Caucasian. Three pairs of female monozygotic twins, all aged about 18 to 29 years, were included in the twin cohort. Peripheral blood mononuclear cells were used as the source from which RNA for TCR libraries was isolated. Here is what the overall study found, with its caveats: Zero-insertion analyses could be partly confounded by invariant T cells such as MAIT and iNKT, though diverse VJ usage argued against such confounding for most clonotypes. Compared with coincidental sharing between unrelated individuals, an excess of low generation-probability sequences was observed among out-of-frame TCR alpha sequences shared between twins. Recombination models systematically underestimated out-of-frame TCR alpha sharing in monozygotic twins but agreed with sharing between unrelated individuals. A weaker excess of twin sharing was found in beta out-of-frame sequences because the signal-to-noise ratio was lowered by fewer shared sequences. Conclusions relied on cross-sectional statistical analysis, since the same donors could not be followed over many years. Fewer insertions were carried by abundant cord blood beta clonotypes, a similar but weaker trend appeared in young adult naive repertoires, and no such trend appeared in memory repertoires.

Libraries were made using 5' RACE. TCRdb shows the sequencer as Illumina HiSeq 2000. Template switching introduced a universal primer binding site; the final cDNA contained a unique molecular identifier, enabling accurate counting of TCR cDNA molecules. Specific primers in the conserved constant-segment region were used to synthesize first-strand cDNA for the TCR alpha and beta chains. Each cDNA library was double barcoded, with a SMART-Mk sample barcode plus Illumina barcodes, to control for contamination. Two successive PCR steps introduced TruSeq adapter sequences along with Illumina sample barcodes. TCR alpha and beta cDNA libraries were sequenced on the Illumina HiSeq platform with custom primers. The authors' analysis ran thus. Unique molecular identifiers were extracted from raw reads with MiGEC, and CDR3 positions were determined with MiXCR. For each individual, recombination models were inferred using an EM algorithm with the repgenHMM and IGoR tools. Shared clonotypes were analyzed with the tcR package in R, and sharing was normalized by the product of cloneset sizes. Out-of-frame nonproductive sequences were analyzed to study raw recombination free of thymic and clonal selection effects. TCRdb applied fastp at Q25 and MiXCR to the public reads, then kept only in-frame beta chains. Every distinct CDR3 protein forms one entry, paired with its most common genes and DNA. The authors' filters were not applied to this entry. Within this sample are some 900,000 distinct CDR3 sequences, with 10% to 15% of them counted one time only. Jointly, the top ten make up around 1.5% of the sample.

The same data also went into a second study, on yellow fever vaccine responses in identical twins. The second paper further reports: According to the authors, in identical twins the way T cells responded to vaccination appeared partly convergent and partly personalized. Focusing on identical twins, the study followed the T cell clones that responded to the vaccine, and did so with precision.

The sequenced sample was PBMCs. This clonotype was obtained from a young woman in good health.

The CDR3 region reads CASSGPFSGAGTQYF. The DNA sequence is given as TGTGCCAGCAGCGGACCGTTTAGCGGGGCCGGGACCCAGTACTTC. The V and J genes are TRBV9 and TRBJ2-5, with 8 junctional bases fitting TRBD2. Trimmed from V: 3 bases; trimmed from J: 7 bases; junction bases lacking a gene match: 11. The CDR3, from cysteine to phenylalanine, totals 15 residues. The DNA shown is the 45-base CDR3, in frame from base 1. Via the germline V gene, CDR1 is SGDLS and CDR2 YYNGEE.